This T cell receptor beta chain was obtained from a study of blood T cell repertoires in COVID-19. Study background: Sites in the United States, Italy and Spain provided acute and convalescent COVID-19 samples. PBMCs, B-cell-depleted T cells, or T cells provided the cDNA or gDNA that made up the material.

Germline lookup yields CDR1 SGHRS and CDR2 YFSETQ. The length of the CDR3 is 14 residues. The junction had 5 bases not matched to a gene; V was cut back by 5 bases and J by 2 bases. Authors' analysis steps: Reference gene primers were amplified, and this amplification served to estimate nucleated cell counts. The protocol was immunoSEQ multiplex PCR, while the TCRdb copy is restricted to in-frame clones and leaves out a portion. V, J and clone size derive from that table, while D and trimming were established from the DNA sequence. The sample lists about 190,000 clones, 70% to 85% occurring once. The chain links TRBV5-1 to TRBJ1-2; 8 bases are a match to TRBD1. The clonotype was recovered from a man in his fifties who had recovered from COVID-19. The specimen sequenced was peripheral blood. The CDR3 loop is CASRMDRVNYGYTF. Written as DNA, the CDR3 is TGCGCCAGCAGAATGGACAGGGTCAACTATGGCTACACCTTC.